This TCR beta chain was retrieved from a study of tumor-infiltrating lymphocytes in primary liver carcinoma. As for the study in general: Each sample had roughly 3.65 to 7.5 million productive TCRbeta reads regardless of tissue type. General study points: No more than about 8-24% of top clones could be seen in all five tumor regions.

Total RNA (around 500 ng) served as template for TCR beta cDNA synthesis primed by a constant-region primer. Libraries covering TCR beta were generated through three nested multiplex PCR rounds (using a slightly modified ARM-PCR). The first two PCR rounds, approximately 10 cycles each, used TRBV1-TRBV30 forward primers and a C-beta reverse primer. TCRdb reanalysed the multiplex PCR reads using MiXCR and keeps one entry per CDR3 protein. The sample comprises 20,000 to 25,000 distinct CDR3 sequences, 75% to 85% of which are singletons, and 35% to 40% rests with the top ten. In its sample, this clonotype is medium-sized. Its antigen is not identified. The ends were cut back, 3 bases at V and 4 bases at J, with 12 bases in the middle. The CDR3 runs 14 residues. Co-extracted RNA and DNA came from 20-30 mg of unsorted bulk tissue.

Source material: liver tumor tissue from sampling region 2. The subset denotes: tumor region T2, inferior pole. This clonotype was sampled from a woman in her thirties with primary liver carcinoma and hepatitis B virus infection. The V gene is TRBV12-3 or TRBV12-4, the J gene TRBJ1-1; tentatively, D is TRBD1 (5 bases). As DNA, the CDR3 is TGTGCCAGCAGTTTGGGTGGGGGTGGCACTGAAGCTTTCTTT. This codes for CASSLGGGGTEAFF.